The 16 T cell receptor beta chains presented below share a single source sample, sequenced in a study of shared clonotypes between healthy human individuals. Here immunoSEQ multiplex PCR was the method, and the copy in TCRdb shows in-frame clones only, minus some. The sample includes approximately 1,500,000 clones, nearly 99% seen only once; the top ten take less than 0.55%. Specimen: naive CD4+ T cells sorted from blood. Stated subset: CD45RA+ positively selected. These receptor sequences come from a man in his thirties or forties in good health.

This clone was recorded only once. V is TRBV5-4 and J is TRBJ2-1, with TRBD2 identical over 11 bases. CDR1 and CDR2 from the germline V gene are SGHNT and YYREEE (reference sequence). The CDR3 sequence is 17 residues long. V dropped 2 bases and J dropped 4; count of bases not matched to a gene: 8. CDR3 bases: TGTGCCAGCAGCTTTATAACTGGGACTAGCGGTTACAATGAGCAGTTCTTC. Its protein is CASSFITGTSGYNEQFF.

The J gene is TRBJ2-1, the V gene TRBV5-1; TRBD1 or TRBD2 may be the D gene (5 bases each). From germline, CDR1 is SGHRS and CDR2 YFSETQ. V was cut by 8 bases and J by 3 bases, with 21 bases left in between. This CDR3 is built from 16 residues. The CDR3 reads CASSEGAISVYNEQFF. The CDR3, as DNA: TGCGCCAGTAGCGAAGGGGCTATATCCGTCTACAATGAGCAGTTCTTC. Drawing the rest from reference TRBV5-1 and TRBJ2-1, the complete variable domain is KAGVTQTPRYLIKTRGQQVTLSCSPISGHRSVSWYQQTPGQGLQFLFEYFSETQRNKGNFPGRFSGRQFSNSRSEMNVSTLELGDSALYLCASSEGAISVYNEQFFGPGTRLTVL.

The V call is TRBV29-1, the J call TRBJ2-3; possibly TRBD2 for D (5 bases). There are 13 residues in the CDR3. The V end lost 4 bases, the J end lost 2 bases, and 10 bases lay between the germline ends. CDR1 is SQVTM and CDR2 is ANQGSEA in the germline V gene. The CDR3 region is CSVVSGNTDTQYF. Here the CDR3 DNA reads TGCAGCGTTGTCTCGGGAAACACAGATACGCAGTATTTT.

This rearrangement joins TRBV6-6 to TRBJ1-3; no clear D gene. Trimming cost V 5 bases and J 0 bases, with 11 bases left between them. The germline V gene has CDR1 MNHNY and CDR2 SVGAGI (reference sequence). The CDR3 length is 15 residues. The CDR3 region is CASSQSRISGNTIYF. CDR3 DNA sequence: TGTGCCAGCAGTCAGAGTCGGATCTCTGGAAACACCATATATTTT.

J is TRBJ1-1 and V is TRBV7-6, with 9 bases fitting TRBD1. Per the germline V gene, CDR1 is SGHVS and CDR2 is FNYEAQ. V was pared by 4 bases and J by 4 bases, with 4 bases of the junction left unmatched. CDR3 size: 14 residues. Written as DNA, the CDR3 is TGTGCCAGCAGCTCCGACAGGGGGGGCACTGAAGCTTTCTTT. The encoded protein is CASSSDRGGTEAFF.

For this clone: Other DNA sequences in the same sample also yield this CDR3. DNA for the CDR3: TGCGCCAGCAGCTTGGAAAGGCCCTACAATGAGCAGTTCTTC. It yields the protein CASSLERPYNEQFF. This sequence joins TRBV5-1 and TRBJ2-1; D is uncertain. Looked up from germline, CDR1 is SGHRS and CDR2 is YFSETQ. Trimming pared 0 bases from V and 2 bases from J, leaving 6 bases between. This CDR3 comprises 14 residues.

J is TRBJ1-5 and V is TRBV6-4; the D is unclear. Trimming took 6 bases from V and 5 from J, leaving 11 bases between them. The CDR3 contains 13 residues. Looked up from germline, CDR1 is MRHNA and CDR2 is SNTAGT. This CDR3 is CASSPDGHQPQHF. Here the CDR3 DNA reads TGTGCCAGCAGCCCAGACGGACATCAGCCCCAGCATTTT.

The rearrangement uses TRBV27 and TRBJ2-3, with D hard to call. Per germline, CDR1 MNHEY and CDR2 SMNVEV (reference sequence). V dropped 3 bases and J dropped 4 bases, with 8 bases sitting between them. This CDR3 has 13 amino acids. CDR3 DNA sequence: TGTGCCAGCAGTTTCCTGCCTGCAGATACGCAGTATTTT. As protein: CASSFLPADTQYF.

The J gene is TRBJ1-3, the V gene TRBV5-5; D gene ambiguous. The CDR3 totals 14 residues. CDR1 SGHKS and CDR2 YYEKEE come from the germline V gene (reference sequence). The V end lost 4 bases, the J end lost 0 bases, and 8 bases lay between the germline ends. CDR3 in DNA: TGTGCCAGCAGCCCTGGACCCTCTGGAAACACCATATATTTT. It codes for CASSPGPSGNTIYF.

This clone was detected once. The V call is TRBV27, the J call TRBJ1-1, with no clear D. Germline-derived CDR1 and CDR2 are MNHEY and SMNVEV (reference sequence). The V end lost 2 bases, the J end lost 0 bases, and 10 bases lay between the germline ends. This CDR3 has 15 amino acids. The DNA of the CDR3 is TGTGCCAGCAGTTTAAGGGCCAGGTTGAACACTGAAGCTTTCTTT. Amino acids: CASSLRARLNTEAFF.

Note on this clone: The identical CDR3 is also encoded by other nucleotide sequences in the sample. The V gene is TRBV18, the J gene TRBJ1-2, with TRBD1 as a possible D gene (5 bases). V lost 1 base and J lost 6, with 6 bases in between. The CDR3 is made up of 12 amino acids. CDR1 and CDR2 (germline): KGHSH, LQKENI. This CDR3 reads CASSPQGHGYTF. CDR3 DNA sequence: TGTGCCAGCTCACCACAGGGGCATGGCTACACCTTC.

The chain links TRBV18 to TRBJ2-1, with 7 nucleotides matching TRBD1. In germline, CDR1 is KGHSH, CDR2 LQKENI. The CDR3 runs 14 residues. V was clipped by 6 bases and J by 2 bases; unmatched bases: 4. The CDR3 sequence: CASSGTETYNEQFF. The CDR3 nucleotides are TGTGCCAGCTCCGGGACAGAAACCTACAATGAGCAGTTCTTC.

V is TRBV28 and J is TRBJ2-5; D is perhaps TRBD2 (5 bases). V lost 5 bases, J lost 3 bases, and 19 bases lay in between. Per germline, CDR1 MDHEN and CDR2 SYDVKM. The CDR3 spans 16 residues. The CDR3 loop reads CASSLAGWGAEETQYF. The CDR3 DNA reads as TGTGCCAGCAGTCTCGCGGGTTGGGGAGCCGAAGAGACCCAGTACTTC.

The genes are TRBV9 and TRBJ2-2; no clear D. There are 15 residues in the CDR3. CDR1 is SGDLS and CDR2 is YYNGEE in the germline V gene. Trimming removed 0 bases at V and 3 bases at J, with 9 bases between. CDR3: CASSVGFLHTGELFF. CDR3 in DNA: TGTGCCAGCAGCGTAGGGTTTCTCCACACCGGGGAGCTGTTTTTT.

The rearrangement joins TRBV19 to TRBJ1-5, with TRBD1 as a possible D gene (5 bases). The length of the CDR3 is 15 residues. Germline lookup yields CDR1 LNHDA and CDR2 SQIVND (reference sequence). The V gene lost 7 bases and the J gene lost 1 base, with 14 bases spanning the gap. CDR3 sequence reads: CASTTTGLSNQPQHF. CDR3 bases: TGTGCCAGTACCACCACAGGCCTCAGCAATCAGCCCCAGCATTTT.

The J gene is TRBJ2-2, the V gene TRBV5-1; 14 bases are a match to TRBD2. The CDR3 extends over 17 amino acids. J lost 6 bases, V lost 4 bases, and 8 bases had no gene match. In germline, CDR1 is SGHRS, CDR2 YFSETQ. The CDR3 DNA reads TGCGCCAGCAGCGGGGGACTAGCGGGAGTAGGGTCCGGGGAGCTGTTTTTT. Protein: CASSGGLAGVGSGELFF.